Below are 19 T cell receptor beta chains sequenced from a single sample in a study of cytomegalovirus exposure and HLA in healthy donors (dated 2017 in TCRdb). Library preparation used the immunoSEQ multiplex PCR assay. For the multiplex PCR, a mixture combining 60 forward primers for TCR Vbeta segments and 13 reverse primers for TCR Jbeta segments was used. TCRdb carries this immuneACCESS record with in-frame sequences only. Its versions omit some clonotypes, under half of them owing to an unresolved V gene in the studies checked, with the rest unexplained. The sample yields some 160,000 clones; over 75% were counted once. The ten largest account for around 1.6% of the sample. Sequenced input: PBMCs. The receptors were sampled from a woman aged 25 to 39 in good health and CMV-seronegative.

The chain links TRBV12-5 to TRBJ1-3; 7 bases are shared with TRBD1. There are 16 residues in the CDR3. V was clipped by 2 bases and J by 7 bases; unmatched bases: 11. CDR1 and CDR2 from the germline V gene are LGHNT and FRNRAP. This CDR3 reads CASGLKTGQVGNTIYF. DNA for the CDR3: TGTGCTAGTGGTTTGAAAACCGGACAGGTGGGGAACACCATATATTTT.

The V and J genes are TRBV7-6 and TRBJ2-5; no clear D. The CDR3 runs to 12 residues. Trimming removed 5 bases at V and 1 base at J, with 5 bases between. Germline values: CDR1 SGHVS, CDR2 FNYEAQ. The CDR3, as DNA: TGTGCCAGCAGCCCTACCCAAGAGACCCAGTACTTC. Translating it yields CASSPTQETQYF.

The chain recombines TRBV11-2 with TRBJ1-5; no clear D. Per germline, CDR1 SGHAT and CDR2 FQNNGV. The ends were cut back, 2 bases at V and 5 bases at J, with 7 bases in the middle. The CDR3 sequence is 13 residues long. The CDR3 reads CASSLSDYQPQHF. As DNA, the CDR3 is TGTGCCAGCAGCTTATCAGATTATCAGCCCCAGCATTTT.

This clone is a singleton in its sample. V is TRBV18 and J is TRBJ2-5; a weak D match, TRBD1 (5 bases). The CDR3 sequence is 14 residues long. V was shortened by 0 bases and J by 2 bases, with 7 bases between the two germline ends. Germline V gene sequence: CDR1 KGHSH, CDR2 LQKENI. CDR3 nucleotide sequence: TGTGCCAGCTCACCACCAGGGGTTCAAGAGACCCAGTACTTC. Translation gives CASSPPGVQETQYF.

This chain joins TRBV5-4 and TRBJ2-5; D is unresolved. The CDR3 spans 12 residues. Trimming removed 0 bases at V and 5 bases at J, with 5 bases between. Germline CDR1 is SGHNT and CDR2 is YYREEE (reference sequence). The CDR3 reads CASSLVGETQYF. The DNA for the CDR3 is TGTGCCAGCAGCTTGGTCGGGGAGACCCAGTACTTC.

This chain joins TRBV29-1 and TRBJ1-2, with D unresolved. This CDR3 has 13 amino acids. Germline CDR1 is SQVTM and CDR2 is ANQGSEA. The germline V and J ends were trimmed by 3 bases and 8 bases, with 16 bases remaining between them. This CDR3 is CSVDTRRGEGYTF. The CDR3 nucleotides are TGCAGCGTTGATACGAGGAGAGGTGAGGGCTACACCTTC.

This chain connects TRBV13 to TRBJ2-1; 13 bases are shared with TRBD2. The germline V gene has CDR1 PRHDT and CDR2 FYEKMQ (reference sequence). The length of the CDR3 is 15 residues. V gave up 1 base and J gave up 9 bases; unmatched junction bases: 3. In DNA, the CDR3 is TGTGCCAGCAGCTTAGTGACTAGCGGGAGGTCTGAGCAGTTCTTC. Its translation is CASSLVTSGRSEQFF.

The chain carries TRBV7-9 and TRBJ2-3; 11 bases line up with TRBD2. Germline V gene lookup returns CDR1 SEHNR and CDR2 FQNEAQ (reference sequence). Trimming took 5 bases from V and 1 from J; bases not matched to a gene: 2. The CDR3 extends over 15 amino acids. The CDR3 nucleotides are TGTGCCAGCAGCCGTAGCGGGAGGGGCACAGATACGCAGTATTTT. Translating it yields CASSRSGRGTDTQYF.

The genes are TRBV10-3 and TRBJ1-1; 7 positions match TRBD1. V gave up 6 bases and J gave up 0 bases; unmatched junction bases: 7. The germline gives CDR1 ENHRY, CDR2 SYGVKD. CDR3 length equals 15 residues. The CDR3 reads CAISPGTAMNTEAFF. The CDR3 DNA follows: TGTGCCATCAGCCCAGGGACAGCAATGAACACTGAAGCTTTCTTT.

This clone was recorded only once. The CDR3 DNA reads as TGTGCCAGCAGCCATCTAGGACTAGCGGGGGGGATCACAGATACGCAGTATTTT. Translation: CASSHLGLAGGITDTQYF. This chain links TRBV7-6 with TRBJ2-3; 15 bases line up with TRBD2. CDR3 size: 18 residues. V lost 5 bases to trimming and J lost 2 bases; unmatched junction nucleotides: 8. Germline CDR1 is SGHVS and CDR2 is FNYEAQ. Combining the CDR3 with reference TRBV7-6 and TRBJ2-3 gives the whole variable domain GAGVSQSPRYKVTKRGQDVALRCDPISGHVSLYWYRQALGQGPEFLTYFNYEAQQDKSGLPNDRFSAERPEGSISTLTIQRTEQRDSAMYRCASSHLGLAGGITDTQYFGPGTRLTVL.

The chain has TRBV30 and TRBJ1-1, with TRBD1 as a possible D gene (6 bases). This CDR3 is built from 14 residues. The germline V gene encodes CDR1 GTSNPN and CDR2 SVGIG (reference sequence). The germline V and J ends were trimmed by 5 bases and 1 base, with 14 bases remaining between them. The CDR3, as DNA: TGTGCCTGGTACACAGGGAGTGGGAACACTGAAGCTTTCTTT. Its protein is CAWYTGSGNTEAFF.

The CDR3 is CASSPPGDYGYTF. Written as DNA, the CDR3 is TGTGCCAGCAGCCCGCCGGGGGACTATGGCTACACCTTC. The V call is TRBV5-4, the J call TRBJ1-2; TRBD1 might be the D (5 bases). Trimming removed 4 bases at V and 3 bases at J, with 10 bases between. This CDR3 has 13 amino acids. CDR1 SGHNT and CDR2 YYREEE come from the germline V gene (reference sequence).

The V and J genes are TRBV6-5 and TRBJ1-4; 7 bases line up with TRBD1. Unmatched junction bases numbered 4, after V lost 2 bases and J lost 7 bases. Germline V CDR1 and CDR2: MNHEY, SVGAGI. The CDR3 has 14 residues. CDR3 in DNA: TGTGCCAGCAGTTACGACAGGGAGTTTGAAAAACTGTTTTTT. Translation gives CASSYDREFEKLFF.

V and J are TRBV7-9 and TRBJ1-6, with D unresolved. CDR1 is SEHNR and CDR2 is FQNEAQ in the germline V gene (reference sequence). Trimming removed 6 bases at V and 1 base at J, with 7 bases between. This CDR3 has 14 residues. The DNA for the CDR3 is TGTGCCAGCAGGGGCCTATCCTATAATTCACCCCTCCACTTT. It yields the protein CASRGLSYNSPLHF. The entire variable domain, with the rest obtained from reference TRBV7-9 and TRBJ1-6, is as follows: DTGVSQNPRHKITKRGQNVTFRCDPISEHNRLYWYRQTLGQGPEFLTYFQNEAQLEKSRLLSDRFSAERPKGSFSTLEIQRTEQGDSAMYLCASRGLSYNSPLHFGNGTRLTVT.

The chain employs TRBV4-1 and TRBJ1-5; D might be TRBD1 (5 bases). CDR1 and CDR2 (germline): MGHRA, YSYEKL. The CDR3 consists of 15 residues. Deletions cut 1 base from V and 7 bases from J, with 14 bases between. CDR3 DNA: TGCGCCAGCAGCCAAGCCAGGGATAAAGGACAGCCCCAGCATTTT. Encoded protein: CASSQARDKGQPQHF.

V and J are TRBV28 and TRBJ2-2; D perhaps matches TRBD2 (5 bases). Per the germline V gene, CDR1 is MDHEN and CDR2 is SYDVKM. Trimming cost V 7 bases and J 2 bases, with 17 bases left between them. The length of the CDR3 is 16 residues. The CDR3 reads CASTRGEWFNTGELFF. The DNA of the CDR3 is TGTGCCAGCACCCGGGGAGAGTGGTTCAACACCGGGGAGCTGTTTTTT.

This rearrangement joins TRBV5-6 to TRBJ2-5, with D perhaps matching TRBD2 (6 bases). There are 14 residues in the CDR3. V was clipped by 6 bases and J by 0 bases, with 12 bases between them. Germline V gene data show CDR1 as SGHDT and CDR2 as YYEEEE. The CDR3 loop reads CASIPRGYQETQYF. In nucleotides, the CDR3 is TGTGCCAGCATCCCCCGGGGGTACCAAGAGACCCAGTACTTC. The entire variable domain, with the rest obtained from reference TRBV5-6 and TRBJ2-5, is as follows: DAGVTQSPTHLIKTRGQQVTLRCSPKSGHDTVSWYQQALGQGPQFIFQYYEEEERQRGNFPDRFSGHQFPNYSSELNVNALLLGDSALYLCASIPRGYQETQYFGPGTRLLVL.

The chain couples TRBV29-1 to TRBJ2-5, with a possible D match to TRBD2 (6 bases). The CDR3 runs to 12 residues. V lost 4 bases and J lost 5, with 11 bases in between. Per the germline V gene, CDR1 is SQVTM and CDR2 is ANQGSEA. The CDR3 DNA is TGCAGCGTTGTTGGGGGGAGGGAGACCCAGTACTTC. This codes for CSVVGGRETQYF.

The chain employs TRBV30 and TRBJ2-5; no clear D gene. The assigned J gene may be wrong: the sequence end matches TRBJ2-7 better. This CDR3 is built from 13 residues. Per germline, CDR1 GTSNPN and CDR2 SVGIG (reference sequence). Here the CDR3 reads CALWRPPSYEQYF. The CDR3 DNA sequence: TGTGCCCTATGGCGGCCGCCATCCTACGAGCAGTACTTC.